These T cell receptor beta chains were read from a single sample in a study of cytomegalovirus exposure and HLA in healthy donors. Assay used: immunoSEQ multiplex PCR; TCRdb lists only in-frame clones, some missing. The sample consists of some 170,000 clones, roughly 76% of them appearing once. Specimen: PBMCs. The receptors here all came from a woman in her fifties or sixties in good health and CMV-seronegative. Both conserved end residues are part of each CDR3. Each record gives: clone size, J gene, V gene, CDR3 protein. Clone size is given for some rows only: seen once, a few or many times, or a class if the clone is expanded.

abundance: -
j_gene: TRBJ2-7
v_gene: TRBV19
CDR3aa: CASTRDRTTYEQYF

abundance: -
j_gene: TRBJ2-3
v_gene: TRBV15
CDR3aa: CATSRWEGTQYF

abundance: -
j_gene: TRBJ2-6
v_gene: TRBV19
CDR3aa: CASRVVGQGISGANVLTF

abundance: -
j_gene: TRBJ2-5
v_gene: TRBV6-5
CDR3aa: CASSRTRVGETQYF

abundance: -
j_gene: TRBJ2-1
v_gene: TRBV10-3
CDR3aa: CAIRVTGGENEQFF

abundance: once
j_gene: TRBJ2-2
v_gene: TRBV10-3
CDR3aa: CAVGTGGGDGELFF

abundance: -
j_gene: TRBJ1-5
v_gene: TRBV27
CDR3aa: CASSLIFARVDQPQHF

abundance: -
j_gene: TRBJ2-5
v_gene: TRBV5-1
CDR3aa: CASSLGQVYQETQYF

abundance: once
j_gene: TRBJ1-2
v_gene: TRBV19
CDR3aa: CASKRTGGGGYTF

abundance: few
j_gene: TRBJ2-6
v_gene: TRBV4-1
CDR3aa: CASSQELDSGANVLTF

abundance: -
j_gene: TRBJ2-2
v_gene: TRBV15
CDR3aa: CATSRVTGGSGELFF

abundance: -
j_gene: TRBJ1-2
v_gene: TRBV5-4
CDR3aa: CASSLAGRGGLPYGYTF

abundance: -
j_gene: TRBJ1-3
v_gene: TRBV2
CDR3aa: CASSDQGAISGNTIYF

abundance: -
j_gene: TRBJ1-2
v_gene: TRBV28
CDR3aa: CASRSAGVENGYTF

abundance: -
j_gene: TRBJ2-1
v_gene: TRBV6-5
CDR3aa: CASESSYNEQFF

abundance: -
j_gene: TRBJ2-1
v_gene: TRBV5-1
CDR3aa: CASSLDGGEQFF

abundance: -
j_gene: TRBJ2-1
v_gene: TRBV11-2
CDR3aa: CASSLERPTYNEQFF

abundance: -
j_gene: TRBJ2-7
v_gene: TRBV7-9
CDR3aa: CASSLHMGAGYEQYF

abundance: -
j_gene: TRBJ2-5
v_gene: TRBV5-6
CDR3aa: CASRGSGGGETQYF

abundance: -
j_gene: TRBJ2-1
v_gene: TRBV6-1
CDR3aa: CASSEALAREGLNEQFF

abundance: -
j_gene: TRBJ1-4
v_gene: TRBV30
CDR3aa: CAWLRGQGEKLFF

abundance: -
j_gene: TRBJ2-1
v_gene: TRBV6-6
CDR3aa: CASSYAVSYNEQFF

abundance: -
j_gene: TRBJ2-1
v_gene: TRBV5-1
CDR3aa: CASSPQGGGGVDNEQFF

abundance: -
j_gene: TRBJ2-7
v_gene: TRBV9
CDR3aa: CASSVDSGGPNYEQYF

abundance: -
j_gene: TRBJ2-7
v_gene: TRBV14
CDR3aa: CASSQASEQYF

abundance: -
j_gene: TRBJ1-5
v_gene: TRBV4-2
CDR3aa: CASSQGQGNQPQHF

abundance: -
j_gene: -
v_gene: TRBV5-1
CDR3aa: CASSGRELEQYF

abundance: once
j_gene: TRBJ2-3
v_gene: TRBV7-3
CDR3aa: CASSLSGRSTDTQYF

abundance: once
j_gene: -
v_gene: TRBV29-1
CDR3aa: CSVRRTSGTAYEQYF